The entry below gives a single TCR beta chain sequence along with its context. What this receptor recognizes is not known. No much larger clone exists at a distance of one base, and base qualities are not known. The data derive from a study of cytomegalovirus exposure and HLA in healthy donors (dated by TCRdb to 2016 to 2017). For context, the study as a whole: An earlier analysis of 550 to 700 of the donors reported approximately 300 Gb of sequence data and about 100 million unique TCR beta sequences from about 180 million T cells. An early release covering 550 to 650 HLA-typed donors comprised approximately 290 gigabases of sequencing data and about 90 million unique TCR sequences. Of the approximately 400 genotyped donors, 65% to 90% fell in the genetic ancestry cluster associated with self-reported Caucasian donors. The aim of the study was to test whether cataloging public T cell receptors could identify signatures of past pathogen exposure. The study profiled the T cell repertoires of about 640 subjects by immunosequencing and related them to cytomegalovirus serostatus. In addition to the first cohort of 666 subjects, a separate validation cohort of 120 different subjects was used. High-throughput TCR immunosequencing, statistical association of individual TCRs with disease status, and machine learning were combined to predict cytomegalovirus infection status. A later analysis re-examined previously published TCR beta repertoires from more than 550 donors and added high-resolution HLA genotyping to investigate patterns of TCR occurrence. Rather than using new phenotypic data, the later analysis identified candidate immune exposures from TCR beta sequences and from how often those sequences occurred across donors. To decide whether each TCR beta V gene segment behaved as functional or pseudogenic, an earlier analysis of 587 of the donors relied on high-throughput TCR beta sequencing. Alongside the repertoire data, information on donor age, sex, ethnicity and CMV serostatus was compiled. In a later genetic analysis, genome-wide SNP genotypes for 398 of the 666 donors were used, and that subset was treated as a discovery cohort. All discovery cohort repertoires had been generated on a single sequencing platform. Both class I and class II loci were covered by HLA typing, at four-digit resolution. Typing coverage varied by locus: roughly 629-640 donors for A, B, C, DRB1 and DQB1; roughly 520 for DQA1; some 610 for DPA1; approximately 450 for DPB1. Several DR-DQ haplotypes were handled as single units for association and clustering because linkage in the cohort was strong. On average, around 230,000 unique TCR beta nucleotide sequences were sequenced per donor among 350 to 400 genotyped donors of the cohort, with roughly 19% of those sequences being non-productive.

On the study overall, not on this receptor specifically: The classifier was reported to diagnose cytomegalovirus status with high specificity and sensitivity in both the original and validation cohorts. Because the 87-base-pair reads could not distinguish some IMGT-functional V segments, including TRBV6-2 and TRBV6-3, those segments were excluded. According to a later analysis, parvovirus B19, influenza, CMV and Epstein-Barr virus appeared linked to several top co-occurrence clusters. The only immune exposure information available for the cohort was CMV serostatus. A later analysis found that TCR association rates varied across HLA loci, with DRB1 alleles showing the most associated TCRs and HLA-C alleles the fewest. Across donors, most TCR sequences were observed very rarely, whereas some public TCRs were present in many individuals. An earlier analysis of 587 of the donors showed that most TCR beta V segments appeared in productive rearrangements either about 90% or about 30% of the time, which broadly matched IMGT annotations. Specific HLA alleles were associated with about 17,000 TCR beta sequences at a false discovery rate of 0.05 in a later analysis. The earlier analysis of 587 of the donors excluded some 16 rarely observed V segments, including chromosome 9 orphons, because counts were too low. A few of the identified cytomegalovirus-associated TCR beta chains were confirmed in vitro to be specific for cytomegalovirus antigens. Because some donors lacked HLA typing at each locus, the association tests relied only on the typed subset. A further reported finding was that TCR beta sequences accurately predicted the HLA-A and HLA-B alleles for most subjects in the first cohort. A later analysis found that HLA-associated TCR beta chains were more clonally expanded and had lower generation probabilities than equally common non-associated chains. It was suggested by the authors that the approach could potentially be generalized to other disease states and immunological phenotypes. Linkage disequilibrium might explain the correlated functional status among segregating V segments, but an unknown experimental factor could not be excluded. V-gene and J-gene trimming of TCR beta chains was associated with a missense DCLRE1C variant in a later genetic analysis, and the association was replicated in an independent cohort. A total of some 180 TCR beta chains were listed by the study as associated with cytomegalovirus. A cluster of highly shared sequence variants was judged likely to represent a technical artifact of the sequencing pipeline. Strong co-occurrence of HLA alleles, especially DR and DQ, made assigning TCR associations to individual alleles difficult. Only TCR beta chains were sequenced in this cohort, and the absence of alpha or paired-chain data limited detectable features. Roughly uniform sequencing depth across donors was assumed in presence/absence analyses, although this assumption may not hold. A later genetic analysis reported fewer N-insertions in productive TCRs among donors in an Asian-associated ancestry cluster than the roughly 700-donor mean. Most CMV-associated TCR beta chains appeared to be HLA-restricted in a later analysis, and the HLA associations seemed to be driven largely by CMV exposure.

The protocol used for the library was the immunoSEQ multiplex PCR assay. The multiplex PCR relied on a mix of 60 forward primers for TCR Vbeta segments and 13 reverse primers for TCR Jbeta segments. Amplification of the CDR3 region of rearranged TCR beta genes was performed with a multiplex PCR assay on genomic DNA. The Illumina HiSeq System was used to sequence the amplified TCR beta libraries as 87-base-pair reads. The paper's data handling went like this. A later analysis tallied approximately 87 million unique TCR beta chains across the 550 to 850 repertoires, and about 10 million of those chains were shared by two or more donors. Raw reads were error-corrected and collapsed into unique sequences by a nearest-neighbor algorithm in which closely related sequences were merged to remove PCR and sequencing errors. To assign V, D and J gene segments, CDR3 sequences were aligned to IMGT reference sequences. For a sequence to be retained, at least a six-nucleotide match to both a V gene segment and a J gene segment was required. A rearrangement counted as productive if the CDR3 had no stop codons and remained in frame with V and J, and every other rearrangement counted as non-productive. CDR3 was defined according to IMGT convention as the region running from the second conserved V-encoded cysteine to the conserved J-encoded phenylalanine. The earlier analysis of some 550 of the donors excluded any sequence lacking an unambiguous match to a single V gene segment. In an earlier analysis of 587 of the donors, V segments were called functional above 56.7% productive rearrangements and were called segregating when the between-donor standard deviation exceeded 5%. A statistical classification framework was developed to diagnose cytomegalovirus status using the catalog of TCR beta chain sequences. In a later analysis, V and J genes were assigned by comparing TCR nucleotide sequences against IMGT/GENE-DB human TR gene sequences. A later analysis assigned CDR3 sequences and most-parsimonious VDJ recombination scenarios with the TCRdist pipeline. In a later analysis, each TCR beta chain was defined by its CDR3 amino acid sequence together with its V-gene family, and reads without a unique V-gene family were excluded. A later analysis removed several hundred highly shared, low-generation-probability nucleotide sequences to deal with suspected cross-contamination and a sequencing artifact. In a later analysis, a clonal expansion index was calculated for each public chain from normalized within-repertoire ranks of inferred template counts. In a later analysis, generation probabilities were computed with a VDJ recombination model fitted to out-of-frame rearrangements, and the resulting probabilities were checked against IGoR. In a later analysis, TCR-TCR, TCR-HLA and TCR-CMV co-occurrence was scored with hypergeometric tests, and a repertoire-size bias correction was applied to TCR pairs. To estimate false discovery rates, a later analysis permuted the HLA or CMV assignments 20 times. A later analysis grouped co-occurring TCRs with DBSCAN, adding TCRdist sequence similarity when clustering within HLA-allele-positive subsets. Repertoires with fewer than 30,000 or more than 120,000 public chains, plus five repertoires with anomalous nucleotide sharing, were excluded from co-occurrence clustering. TCRdb holds this immuneACCESS table with in-frame rearrangements only. Some clones are missing; in checked studies, unresolved V genes explain under half, and the rest has no known cause. The V and J calls and clone size are taken from that table; D and trimming were inferred from the DNA. A total of 200,000 or so clones appear in this sample, over 60% of them only once. The ten largest clones represent over 0.55% of the sample.

After removal of 3 bases from V and 0 bases from J, the junction retains 3 bases not matched to a gene. The CDR3 measures 16 amino acids from cysteine to phenylalanine. This entry keeps only the CDR3 DNA: 48 bases, framed from base 1. CDR1 and CDR2 are drawn from the germline V gene (reference sequence): GTSNPN, SVGIG. The cohort consisted of 666 healthy bone marrow donors. Cohort members were all nominally healthy when sampled, although unrecorded immune exposures were likely present. The donor tested CMV seronegative and was one of the 352 seronegative cohort members. A peripheral blood sample was provided by each donor, and peripheral blood mononuclear cells were used for TCR beta sequencing. Genomic DNA extraction from the blood cell samples was performed with the Qiagen DNeasy Blood Extraction Kit.

Sequencing input: PBMCs. The chain couples TRBV30 to TRBJ2-5, and 14 junctional nucleotides match TRBD2. This clonotype originated in a man younger than 35 in good health and CMV-seronegative. This receptor has the CDR3 CAWRGLAGAHQETQYF. The DNA reads TGTGCCTGGAGGGGACTAGCGGGAGCCCACCAAGAGACCCAGTACTTC.